This T cell receptor beta chain was captured in a study of blood T cells in healthy people across ages. Study observations and caveats: Not knowing donor CMV status may have confounded expanded clonotype changes. Greater diversity and more naive CD4+ cells were seen in long-lived donors than in aged donors.

For the second PCR, which ran for roughly 6 to 11 cycles, a sample-barcoded 5' primer and a J-beta primer mix were used. MiXCR was run by TCRdb on the 5' RACE reads, yielding one entry per CDR3 protein. Among around 1,500,000 distinct CDR3 sequences listed, approximately 28% were seen once. CDR1 is SGHKS and CDR2 is YYEKEE in the germline V gene (reference sequence). The CDR3 spans 15 residues. V lost 2 bases, J lost 3 bases, and 11 bases lay in between. This clonotype was recorded a few times. Its antigen remains unknown. This clonotype was obtained from a woman between 25 and 40 years old in good health. The sequencing sample was made of blood. V gene TRBV5-5 combines with J gene TRBJ2-2; D is perhaps TRBD2 (6 bases). CDR3 sequence: CASSLGGADTGELFF. CDR3 DNA sequence: TGTGCCAGCAGCTTAGGCGGGGCGGACACCGGGGAGCTGTTTTTT.